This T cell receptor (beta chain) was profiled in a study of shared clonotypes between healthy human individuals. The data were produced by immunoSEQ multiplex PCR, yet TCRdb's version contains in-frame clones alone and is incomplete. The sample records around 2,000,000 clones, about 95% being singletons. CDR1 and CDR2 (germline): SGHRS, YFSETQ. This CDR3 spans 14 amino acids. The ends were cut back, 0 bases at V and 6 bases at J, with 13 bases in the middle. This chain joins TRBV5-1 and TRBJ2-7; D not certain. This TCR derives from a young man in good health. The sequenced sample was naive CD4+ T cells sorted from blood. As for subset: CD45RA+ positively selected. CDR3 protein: CASSLAASPGEQYF. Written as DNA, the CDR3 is TGCGCCAGCAGCTTGGCTGCCAGCCCGGGCGAGCAGTACTTC. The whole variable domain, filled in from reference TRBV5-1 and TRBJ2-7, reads KAGVTQTPRYLIKTRGQQVTLSCSPISGHRSVSWYQQTPGQGLQFLFEYFSETQRNKGNFPGRFSGRQFSNSRSEMNVSTLELGDSALYLCASSLAASPGEQYFGPGTRLTVT.